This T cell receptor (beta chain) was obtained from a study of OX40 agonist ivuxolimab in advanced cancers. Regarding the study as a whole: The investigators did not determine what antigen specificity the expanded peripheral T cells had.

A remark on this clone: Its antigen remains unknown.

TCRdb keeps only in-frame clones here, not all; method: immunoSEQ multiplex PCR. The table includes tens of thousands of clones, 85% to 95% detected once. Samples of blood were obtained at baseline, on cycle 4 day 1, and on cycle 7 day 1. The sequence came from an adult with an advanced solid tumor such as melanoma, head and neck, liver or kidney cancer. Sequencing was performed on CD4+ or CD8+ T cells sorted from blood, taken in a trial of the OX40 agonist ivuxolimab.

For the CDR3, the DNA is TGTGCCAGCAGCGCGGGACTAGCGGGGAACTACGAGCAGTACTTC. Translating it yields CASSAGLAGNYEQYF. J is TRBJ2-5 and V is TRBV7-6; TRBD2 matches at 13 bases. The J call could be wrong; TRBJ2-7 is a better fit for the DNA end. The CDR3 runs to 15 residues. The germline gives CDR1 SGHVS, CDR2 FNYEAQ.